This T cell receptor (beta chain) emerged from a study of blood T cell repertoires in COVID-19. Study-level information: The United States, Italy and Spain were the sources of the acute and convalescent COVID-19 samples.

Per the original data handling: Quantification of nucleated cells was approximated via reference gene primer amplification. Sequenced by immunoSEQ multiplex PCR; TCRdb stores in-frame clones only, minus some. V and J calls and clone size are those listed in that table; D and trimming were worked out from the DNA. In the table there are roughly 40,000 clones, 80% of which are singletons. The receptor was isolated from a man between 65 and 79 years old with acute or convalescent COVID-19. The material sequenced was peripheral blood.

The CDR3 DNA follows: TGCGCCAGCAGCCAGGAGACAGGGATGGGAAATTCACCCCTCCACTTT. It yields the protein CASSQETGMGNSPLHF. The chain carries TRBV4-3 and TRBJ1-6; 7 positions agree with TRBD1. Looked up from germline, CDR1 is LGHNA and CDR2 is YSLEER. The CDR3 runs to 16 residues. The V segment lost 3 bases and the J segment 7 bases; nucleotides outside the gene matches: 9.